This T cell receptor (beta chain) was sequenced for a study of type 1 regulatory T cells. Across the study: T-allo10 is a Tr1-enriched, alloantigen-specific CD4 T cell product made in vitro.

Per the germline V gene, CDR1 is MNHEY and CDR2 is SMNVEV (reference sequence). V was clipped by 3 bases and J by 2 bases, with 10 bases between them. The CDR3 loop spans 14 amino acids. TCRdb re-called the reads with MiXCR, one entry per CDR3 protein. The data contain tens of thousands of distinct CDR3 sequences, approximately 51% of them singletons. This clonotype was seen more than once but under ten times. Its target is unknown. Sample: cultured T cells, either the whole culture or a sorted T cell fraction (not recorded which). This rearrangement joins TRBV27 to TRBJ2-5; a possible D gene is TRBD1 (6 bases). The origin of this receptor is a human donor in good health. The CDR3 region has the DNA TGTGCCAGCAGTTTCAGGGGATTTCAAGAGACCCAGTACTTC. Translated: CASSFRGFQETQYF.